This T cell receptor beta chain was found in a study of shared clonotypes between healthy human individuals. The germline CDR1 and CDR2 sequences are MNHNS and SASEGT. The CDR3 totals 15 residues. Deletions cut 6 bases from V and 0 bases from J, with 14 bases between. The count of this clone is one. Its antigen is still unknown. Naive CD8 cells lacked CD45RO, underwent positive selection for CCR7 and left out terminally differentiated effector memory CD45RA+ cells. Study conclusions and caveats: Generally, naive subsets (rather than memory subsets) showed larger estimated richness.

Measured with immunoSEQ multiplex PCR; TCRdb has only the in-frame clones, and not every one. The sample carries over 2 million clones, approximately 95% recorded once. The genes are TRBV6-1 and TRBJ2-5; D may be TRBD2 (5 bases). Sequences were obtained from naive CD8+ T cells sorted from blood. This TCR was recovered from a man aged 18 to 29 in good health. The CDR3 loop is CASRDTTDYQETQYF. In DNA form, the CDR3 reads TGTGCCAGCAGAGATACGACGGACTACCAAGAGACCCAGTACTTC.